A selection of T cell receptor beta chains follows, all from one sample in a study of T cell repertoires in cytomegalovirus infection. TCRdb independently ran MiXCR on the reads; one entry per CDR3 protein. The sample carries some 920,000 distinct CDR3 sequences, under 40% recorded once. For these TCRs, the target antigens are not known. The material was cultured CD8+ T cells from PBMCs, obtained from culture after CMV antigen stimulation. All receptors derive from a human donor in good health (CMV status not recorded). Some clones in this sample may be carry-over from other donors' samples. Each CDR3 is given with its conserved first and last residue. D genes are given only for firm matches. Size is stated for part of the rows, as once, few or many counts, or as a class when the clone is expanded.

cdr3_length	d_call	clone_size	v_call	j_call	cdr3_aa	cdr3_nt
14	.	.	TRBV7-6	TRBJ1-2	CASSLADVTYGYTF	TGTGCCAGCAGCTTAGCCGACGTAACCTATGGCTACACCTTC
16	TRBD1	.	TRBV5-8	TRBJ1-4	CASSGFRQGDNEKLFF	TGTGCCAGCAGCGGTTTCAGACAGGGAGATAATGAAAAACTGTTTTTT
15	TRBD1	many	TRBV27	TRBJ2-7	CASSLGQSGLYEQYF	TGTGCCAGCAGTTTGGGACAGAGTGGTTTATACGAGCAGTACTTC
16	TRBD2	.	TRBV10-3	TRBJ2-3	CAISALVGGAEDTQYF	TGTGCCATCAGTGCCCTGGTCGGGGGGGCGGAAGATACGCAGTATTTT
15	.	many	TRBV7-9	TRBJ2-5	CASSLRGAPSDTQYF	TGTGCCAGCAGCTTGAGGGGGGCCCCCTCCGACACCCAGTACTTC
14	.	.	TRBV2	TRBJ1-6	CASGDGFYNSPLHF	TGTGCCAGCGGGGACGGTTTCTATAATTCACCCCTCCACTTT
14	.	.	TRBV27	TRBJ1-1	CASSLSLDWTEAFF	TGTGCCAGCAGTTTATCGCTGGATTGGACTGAAGCTTTCTTT
17	TRBD1	.	TRBV20-1	TRBJ1-4	CSARYDRQGWGNEKLFF	TGCAGTGCTAGATACGACCGACAGGGATGGGGTAATGAAAAACTGTTTTTT
15	.	.	TRBV4-1	TRBJ1-4	CASSPSGGTNEKLFF	TGCGCCAGCAGCCCGAGTGGAGGGACTAATGAAAAACTGTTTTTT
11	.	few	TRBV6-5	TRBJ2-5	CASSYQATQYF	TGTGCCAGCAGTTACCAGGCGACCCAGTACTTC
14	TRBD1	few	TRBV19	TRBJ1-2	CASNTGTGFYGYTF	TGTGCCAGTAATACCGGGACAGGGTTCTATGGCTACACCTTC
17	TRBD1	.	TRBV5-1	TRBJ2-7	CASSLVGTGEETYEQYF	TGCGCCAGCAGCTTGGTCGGGACAGGGGAAGAGACCTACGAGCAGTACTTC
13	.	.	TRBV24-1	TRBJ1-1	CATSDLTGTEAFF	TGTGCCACCAGTGATTTGACCGGCACTGAAGCTTTCTTT
15	TRBD1	.	TRBV15	TRBJ2-5	CVTSSSTGTQETQYF	TGTGTCACCAGCAGTTCGACAGGGACCCAAGAGACCCAGTACTTC
15	.	few	TRBV6-5	TRBJ1-1	CASSYSGPVNRVAFF	TGTGCCAGCAGTTACTCGGGACCCGTTAACCGCGTGGCTTTCTTT
17	.	few	TRBV4-1	TRBJ1-1	CASSQDGGGGRDTEAFF	TGCGCCAGCAGCCAAGATGGGGGGGGTGGCAGGGACACTGAAGCTTTCTTT
16	.	once	TRBV7-9	TRBJ1-5	CASSLSYGNSNQPQHF	TGTGCCAGCAGCTTATCATACGGAAATAGCAATCAGCCCCAGCATTTT
13	TRBD1	.	TRBV19	TRBJ1-1	CASAGGVNTEAFF	TGTGCCAGTGCAGGGGGCGTGAACACTGAAGCTTTCTTT
13	.	.	TRBV19	TRBJ2-7	CASSGRSTYEQYF	TGTGCCAGTAGTGGTCGGTCAACCTACGAGCAGTACTTC
14	TRBD1	.	TRBV27	TRBJ1-2	CASRPLDRGSGYTF	TGTGCCAGCAGGCCCCTGGACAGGGGAAGTGGCTACACCTTC
13	TRBD1	few	TRBV27	TRBJ1-1	CASSFPGTGEAFF	TGTGCCAGCAGTTTCCCCGGGACAGGTGAAGCTTTCTTT
15	TRBD1	.	TRBV7-9	TRBJ1-1	CASSNIRDREGEAFF	TGTGCCAGCAGCAACATCCGGGACAGGGAGGGCGAAGCTTTCTTT
12	.	.	TRBV29-1	TRBJ2-2	CSVELDTGELFF	TGCAGCGTTGAGTTGGACACCGGGGAGCTGTTTTTT
16	TRBD1	.	TRBV7-7	TRBJ2-4	CASSLLGGPAKNIQYF	TGTGCCAGCAGCCTCCTAGGGGGCCCGGCCAAAAACATTCAGTACTTC
15	TRBD1	few	TRBV6-1	TRBJ1-5	CASRSGTGGYQPQHF	TGTGCCAGCAGATCCGGGACAGGGGGCTATCAGCCCCAGCATTTT
16	.	few	TRBV6-6	TRBJ1-1	CASSYLEGGMNTEAFF	TGTGCCAGCAGTTATTTAGAGGGCGGGATGAACACTGAAGCTTTCTTT
15	.	many	TRBV7-6	TRBJ1-1	CASSLAPGAFTEAFF	TGTGCCAGCAGCTTAGCGCCGGGGGCGTTCACTGAAGCTTTCTTT
14	.	few	TRBV12-3/TRBV12-4	TRBJ2-7	CASSPLGPAYEQYF	TGTGCCAGCAGTCCCCTGGGCCCCGCCTACGAGCAGTACTTC
19	.	few	TRBV2	TRBJ1-6	CASSEWDSSGRFYNSPLHF	TGTGCCAGCAGTGAATGGGACTCCTCTGGACGGTTCTATAATTCACCCCTCCACTTT
17	TRBD2	.	TRBV7-6	TRBJ2-2	CASSLLAGGRHTGELFF	TGTGCCAGCAGCTTATTAGCGGGGGGCCGGCACACCGGGGAGCTGTTTTTT
15	.	few	TRBV5-4	TRBJ2-1	CASSTPKDAYNEQFF	TGTGCCAGCAGCACACCAAAAGATGCCTACAATGAGCAGTTCTTC
14	TRBD2	few	TRBV10-3	TRBJ2-5	CATRTSGGQETQYF	TGTGCCACTCGGACTAGCGGGGGACAAGAGACCCAGTACTTC
17	TRBD1	.	TRBV6-5	TRBJ2-1	CASSYTRGQGAYNEQFF	TGTGCCAGCAGTTATACCCGCGGTCAGGGGGCCTACAATGAGCAGTTCTTC
14	.	few	TRBV5-1	TRBJ1-2	CASSEDNQLDGYTF	TGCGCCAGCAGCGAGGACAACCAACTAGATGGCTACACCTTC
18	.	many	TRBV6-5	TRBJ2-6	CASSYGSGRNSGANVLTF	TGTGCCAGCAGTTACGGTTCAGGGCGGAACTCTGGGGCCAACGTCCTGACTTTC
13	.	many	TRBV7-9	TRBJ1-2	CASSLGTASGYTF	TGTGCCAGCAGCTTAGGGACAGCATCCGGCTACACCTTC
16	.	.	TRBV4-1	TRBJ2-3	CASSQVPDGLVDTQYF	TGCGCCAGCAGCCAAGTTCCCGACGGTCTAGTAGATACGCAGTATTTT
14	.	.	TRBV27	TRBJ2-7	CASSWTERSYEQYF	TGTGCCAGCAGTTGGACTGAGCGATCCTACGAGCAGTACTTC
14	.	many	TRBV7-2	TRBJ1-2	CASSLDAGNYGYTF	TGTGCCAGCAGCTTAGATGCGGGGAACTATGGCTACACCTTC
12	.	.	TRBV6-4	TRBJ1-1	CASSADGTEAFF	TGTGCCAGCAGTGCCGATGGCACTGAAGCTTTCTTT
11	.	.	TRBV12-3/TRBV12-4	TRBJ1-2	CATDLGYGYTF	TGTGCCACCGACCTGGGGTATGGCTACACCTTC
14	TRBD2	.	TRBV2	TRBJ2-2	CASENSGATGELFF	TGTGCCAGCGAGAACAGCGGGGCAACCGGGGAGCTGTTTTTT
14	TRBD1	many	TRBV7-9	TRBJ2-7	CASSSPGQAYEQYF	TGTGCCAGCAGCTCGCCGGGACAGGCCTACGAGCAGTACTTC
16	TRBD1	.	TRBV6-2/TRBV6-3	TRBJ2-5	CASSRGTGAYQETQYF	TGTGCCAGCAGCCGAGGGACAGGGGCTTACCAAGAGACCCAGTACTTC
15	.	few	TRBV6-5	TRBJ1-6	CASSYSSGFNSPLHF	TGTGCCAGCAGTTACTCGTCGGGGTTTAATTCACCCCTCCACTTT
11	TRBD1	few	TRBV20-1	TRBJ2-3	CSARGQGSQYF	TGCAGTGCTCGGGGACAGGGGTCCCAGTATTTT
14	TRBD1	.	TRBV7-9	TRBJ1-5	CASRRQGADQPQHF	TGTGCCAGCAGGCGACAGGGGGCAGATCAGCCCCAGCATTTT
11	.	once	TRBV9	TRBJ1-2	CASGSTYGYTF	TGTGCCAGCGGGAGCACTTATGGCTACACCTTC
14	.	few	TRBV27	TRBJ2-3	CKVGAGQSTDTQYF	TGCAAGGTCGGGGCAGGACAATCCACAGATACGCAGTATTTT
15	TRBD1	few	TRBV7-9	TRBJ1-2	CASSDRVRGDYGYTF	TGTGCCAGCAGCGACAGGGTCCGGGGAGACTATGGCTACACCTTC
16	.	.	TRBV7-2	TRBJ1-6	CASSLGSASYNSPLHF	TGTGCCAGCAGCTTAGGGTCAGCCTCCTATAATTCACCCCTCCACTTT
16	.	.	TRBV10-3	TRBJ1-2	CAISDREWRSVYGYTF	TGTGCCATCAGTGATCGGGAGTGGAGGTCGGTCTATGGCTACACCTTC